This T cell receptor beta chain was identified in a study of T-cell memory formation after mild COVID-19. Study information: The study found TCR clusters largely donor specific. Study-level findings and limits: Mainly in CM and EM were contracting CD4+ clones; CD8+ were in EMRA. Some responding clones appeared in pre-infection memory, suggesting cross-reactive memory joined.

From the 5' RACE reads, TCRdb called clonotypes with MiXCR, one entry per CDR3 protein. The sample includes hundreds of thousands of distinct CDR3 sequences, about 23% of them seen just once. This CDR3 has 16 residues. Germline CDR1 reads SGHVS; CDR2 reads FQNEAQ. Trimming cost V 5 bases and J 4 bases; bases outside gene matches: 7. This clonotype was counted at least ten times. Its antigen is not identified. Sequencing used PBMCs or a T cell subset sorted from them (not recorded which). This TCR was sampled from an adult woman who had mild COVID-19 (a few samples of this study predate the infection). Cell type and time point are not known. The rearrangement joins TRBV7-8 to TRBJ2-7; 14 bases are shared with TRBD2. As DNA, the CDR3 is TGTGCCAGCAGCCCTCGACGACTAGCGGGAGGGTACGAGCAGTACTTC. Amino acids: CASSPRRLAGGYEQYF.